This entry concerns a single T cell receptor (beta chain). V was clipped by 5 bases and J by 3 bases, with 13 bases between them. The V gene's germline CDR1 is MDHEN and CDR2 SYDVKM. The CDR3 length is 14 residues. Authors' analysis steps: From reference gene primer amplification, estimates of nucleated cell counts were derived. Some clones are missing from TCRdb's copy, which holds only in-frame ones; the method was immunoSEQ multiplex PCR. The D gene and trimming were derived from the DNA, and the V and J assignments and clone size from that table. The table shows about 150,000 clones, with roughly 82% occurring only once. The sample originates from a study of blood T cell repertoires in COVID-19. Study context: In each case, the material was cDNA or gDNA derived from T cells, B-cell-depleted T cells, or PBMCs.

The specimen was peripheral blood. The TCR comes from a human donor with acute or convalescent COVID-19. The donor label of this sample is uncertain. V is TRBV28 and J is TRBJ1-2; maybe TRBD1 (6 bases). The CDR3 loop reads CASSLGQMYYGYTF. The CDR3 coding sequence is TGTGCCAGCAGTCTCGGACAGATGTACTATGGCTACACCTTC.